This T cell receptor (beta chain) derives from a study of blood T cell repertoires in COVID-19. Study summary: Spain, Italy and the United States supplied samples that represented acute and convalescent COVID-19.

The table came from immunoSEQ multiplex PCR; TCRdb's copy has only in-frame clones and leaves some out. The sample gives tens of thousands of clones, about 80% of which show up once; 35% to 40% is in the top ten. About this clone: A read error may be the cause here, since a much bigger clone is one base away. The sample contains more than one DNA sequence encoding this CDR3.

V was shortened by 5 bases and J by 7 bases, with 12 bases between the two germline ends. The CDR3 extends over 12 amino acids. Looked up from germline, CDR1 is MNHEY and CDR2 is SMNVEV (reference sequence). The chain recombines TRBV27 with TRBJ2-7; D unresolved. The sequenced sample consisted of peripheral blood. This receptor was taken from a woman aged 70-85 years with acute or convalescent COVID-19. The CDR3 spells CASSPYGYEQYF. CDR3 sequence (DNA): TGTGCCAGCAGTCCCTACGGGTATGAGCAGTACTTC.